The 20 T cell receptor beta chains below all came from one sample that was sequenced in a study of control samples from healthy donors and cancer patients. The repertoire was sequenced with immunoSEQ multiplex PCR; TCRdb's copy has only in-frame clones and lacks some. There are about 58,000 clones in the sample; 94% occur only once, and less than 4% lies in the top ten. The material sequenced was blood. These receptors were taken from a man aged 25-45 years in good health.

The chain couples TRBV28 to TRBJ1-4; unclear D gene. V lost 8 bases to trimming and J lost 4 bases, with 14 bases between them. There are 14 residues in the CDR3. Germline V gene sequence: CDR1 MDHEN, CDR2 SYDVKM. For the CDR3, the DNA is TGTGCCAGCGGCCTGGGTGGAGATAATGAAAAACTGTTTTTT. It codes for CASGLGGDNEKLFF.

The chain recombines TRBV11-2 with TRBJ2-3; a weak D match, TRBD1 (6 bases). The CDR3 spans 17 residues. V dropped 5 bases and J dropped 5 bases, with 23 bases sitting between them. The V gene's germline CDR1 is SGHAT and CDR2 FQNNGV. CDR3 protein: CASSVHDRSLGLDTQYF. Here the CDR3 DNA reads TGTGCCAGCAGCGTTCACGACAGGTCATTGGGCTTAGATACGCAGTATTTT. Drawing the rest from reference TRBV11-2 and TRBJ2-3, the complete variable domain is EAGVAQSPRYKIIEKRQSVAFWCNPISGHATLYWYQQILGQGPKLLIQFQNNGVVDDSQLPKDRFSAERLKGVDSTLKIQPAKLEDSAVYLCASSVHDRSLGLDTQYFGPGTRLTVL.

The genes are TRBV20-1 and TRBJ2-7, with 8 bases matching TRBD2. In germline, CDR1 is DFQATT, CDR2 SNEGSKA (reference sequence). With 3 bases clipped from V and 4 bases from J, the junction kept 11 bases outside the gene matches. The CDR3 consists of 15 residues. The CDR3 reads CSASIESGRKYEQYF. The CDR3 DNA sequence: TGCAGTGCTAGTATTGAGAGCGGGAGAAAGTACGAGCAGTACTTC.

The CDR3, as DNA: TGTGCCAGCAGCTTAGCGCCGACAGGTTCGGGAAACACCATATATTTT. Translated: CASSLAPTGSGNTIYF. The chain combines TRBV7-2 with TRBJ1-3, with D possibly being TRBD1 (6 bases). Germline CDR1 SGHTA, CDR2 FQGNSA. Trimming removed 0 bases from V and 4 bases from J, with 13 bases in between. This CDR3 is built from 16 residues. Full variable domain (rest looked up from reference TRBV7-2 and TRBJ1-3): GAGVSQSPSNKVTEKGKDVELRCDPISGHTALYWYRQSLGQGLEFLIYFQGNSAPDKSGLPSDRFSAERTGGSVSTLTIQRTQQEDSAVYLCASSLAPTGSGNTIYFGEGSWLTVV.

Here the CDR3 reads CASSQDPGQGGEQYF. In DNA form, the CDR3 reads TGCGCCAGCAGCCAAGATCCCGGACAGGGAGGCGAGCAGTACTTC. The chain has TRBV4-1 and TRBJ2-7, with TRBD1 matching over 8 bases. Germline V gives CDR1 MGHRA, CDR2 YSYEKL. With V trimmed by 0 bases and J by 6 bases, 7 bases remained unmatched. This CDR3 is built from 15 residues.

The gene calls are TRBV11-3 and TRBJ1-1; perhaps TRBD1 as D (5 bases). The CDR3 has 14 residues. Germline V gene sequence: CDR1 SGHNT, CDR2 YENEEA. V shed 1 base and J shed 2 bases, with 8 bases lying between them. CDR3 nucleotide sequence: TGTGCCAGCAGCTTAGGACAGAGAAACACTGAAGCTTTCTTT. Its translation: CASSLGQRNTEAFF.

V and J are TRBV15 and TRBJ1-2, with D tentatively TRBD1 (5 bases). V lost 3 bases and J 4 bases, leaving 12 bases between the germline ends. The CDR3 is 14 amino acids. Germline loops: CDR1 LNHNV, CDR2 YYDKDF (reference sequence). CDR3: CATSSRQPSYGYTF. The CDR3 region has the DNA TGTGCCACCAGCAGCCGACAGCCCTCCTATGGCTACACCTTC.

The chain has TRBV9 and TRBJ1-3, with 8 bases that match TRBD1. The CDR3 consists of 17 residues. Germline CDR1 is SGDLS and CDR2 is YYNGEE. V dropped 4 bases and J dropped 5; count of bases not matched to a gene: 14. CDR3 bases: TGTGCCAGCAGCCCCCCCCAGGGACAGGTGGTGAGAAACACCATATATTTT. This gives the protein CASSPPQGQVVRNTIYF.

The chain has TRBV7-8 and TRBJ1-5; D gene unclear. V was pared by 2 bases and J by 2 bases, with 13 bases between. This CDR3 region has 16 residues. CDR1 and CDR2 (germline): SGHVS, FQNEAQ. The CDR3 DNA reads TGTGCCAGCAGCTTATGGCAGGATACGGGCAATCAGCCCCAGCATTTT. Encoded protein: CASSLWQDTGNQPQHF.

This rearrangement joins TRBV5-1 to TRBJ1-1; the D is unclear. Germline loops: CDR1 SGHRS, CDR2 YFSETQ. V lost 1 base and J lost 7, with 14 bases in between. The CDR3 extends over 14 amino acids. This chain's CDR3 is CASSLYSGDGEAFF. In nucleotides, the CDR3 is TGCGCCAGCAGCTTGTACTCGGGTGACGGTGAAGCTTTCTTT.

The chain has TRBV6-5 and TRBJ1-4; D not resolved. The CDR3 contains 12 residues. CDR1 and CDR2 from the germline V gene are MNHEY and SVGAGI. V was cut by 7 bases and J by 8 bases, with 11 bases left in between. The CDR3 DNA is TGTGCCAGCATGATTTCTGGGGAAAAACTGTTTTTT. It is translated as CASMISGEKLFF.

The chain combines TRBV7-3 with TRBJ2-1; TRBD2 agrees at 10 bases. This CDR3 is built from 15 residues. The germline CDR1 and CDR2 sequences are SGHTA and FQGTGA. After removal of 5 bases from V and 6 bases from J, the junction contained 7 bases not matched to a gene. Written as DNA, the CDR3 is TGTGCCAGCAGCCCCGCGAGCGGGGGGGCCAATGAGCAGTTCTTC. Protein sequence: CASSPASGGANEQFF.

This clone turned up a few times. J is TRBJ2-3 and V is TRBV6-4; TRBD2 aligns across 8 bases. V shed 3 bases, J shed 1 base, and the junction held 0 bases outside the gene matches. The CDR3 is made up of 14 amino acids. Germline V gives CDR1 MRHNA, CDR2 SNTAGT. The CDR3 region has the DNA TGTGCCAGCAGTGAACTAGCGGGCACAGATACGCAGTATTTT. Amino acids: CASSELAGTDTQYF.

This rearrangement joins TRBV7-3 to TRBJ2-2; D remains ambiguous. Germline values: CDR1 SGHTA, CDR2 FQGTGA. Trimming left V 1 base short and J 3 bases short, with 6 bases between. The CDR3 has 14 residues. CDR3 in DNA: TGTGCCAGCAGCTTAAGCCGGGACACCGGGGAGCTGTTTTTT. It codes for CASSLSRDTGELFF.

The chain joins TRBV7-8 to TRBJ1-5; D is unresolved. The CDR3 sequence is 16 residues long. From germline, CDR1 is SGHVS and CDR2 FQNEAQ. Trimming shortened V by 4 bases and J by 0 bases, and 13 bases separated the two germline ends. The CDR3 bases are TGTGCCAGCAGCTCTCTGGACCGTATTAGCAATCAGCCCCAGCATTTT. Amino acid sequence: CASSSLDRISNQPQHF.

V gene TRBV6-5 combines with J gene TRBJ2-7, with a tentative D call TRBD1 (5 bases). The V gene's germline CDR1 is MNHEY and CDR2 SVGAGI. CDR3 length equals 14 residues. The germline V and J ends were trimmed by 5 bases and 5 bases, with 16 bases remaining between them. The CDR3 loop is CASSPTDKVHEQYF. The CDR3 region has the DNA TGTGCCAGCAGTCCGACGGACAAGGTCCACGAGCAGTACTTC.

The chain joins TRBV9 to TRBJ2-2; D might be TRBD1 (6 bases). This CDR3 contains 15 residues. Trimming took 3 bases from V and 3 from J, leaving 12 bases between them. From germline, CDR1 is SGDLS and CDR2 YYNGEE. CDR3 loop: CASSAPDSYTGELFF. The CDR3 DNA sequence: TGTGCCAGCAGCGCCCCGGACAGTTACACCGGGGAGCTGTTTTTT.

V is TRBV4-1 and J is TRBJ1-6, with D uncertain. Germline V lookup: CDR1 MGHRA, CDR2 YSYEKL. V lost 6 bases, J lost 2 bases, and 14 bases lay in between. This CDR3 is 16 amino acids long. CDR3 region: CASRDHRGAYNSPLHF. The DNA of the CDR3 is TGCGCCAGCAGGGACCACCGGGGTGCCTATAATTCACCCCTCCACTTT.

V usage is TRBV7-3 and J usage is TRBJ1-2; D remains ambiguous. V lost 5 bases and J lost 7, with 14 bases in between. The CDR3 consists of 13 residues. From germline, CDR1 is SGHTA and CDR2 FQGTGA. The CDR3 loop reads CASSRDEEVGYTF. CDR3 nucleotides: TGTGCCAGCAGCCGCGACGAAGAAGTTGGCTACACCTTC.

The rearrangement uses TRBV4-1 and TRBJ1-2; D not certain. Trimming left V 1 base short and J 0 bases short, with 9 bases between. The germline V gene has CDR1 MGHRA and CDR2 YSYEKL. This CDR3 spans 15 amino acids. CDR3 region: CASSQGHGANYGYTF. The DNA of the CDR3 is TGCGCCAGCAGCCAAGGTCACGGAGCTAACTATGGCTACACCTTC.